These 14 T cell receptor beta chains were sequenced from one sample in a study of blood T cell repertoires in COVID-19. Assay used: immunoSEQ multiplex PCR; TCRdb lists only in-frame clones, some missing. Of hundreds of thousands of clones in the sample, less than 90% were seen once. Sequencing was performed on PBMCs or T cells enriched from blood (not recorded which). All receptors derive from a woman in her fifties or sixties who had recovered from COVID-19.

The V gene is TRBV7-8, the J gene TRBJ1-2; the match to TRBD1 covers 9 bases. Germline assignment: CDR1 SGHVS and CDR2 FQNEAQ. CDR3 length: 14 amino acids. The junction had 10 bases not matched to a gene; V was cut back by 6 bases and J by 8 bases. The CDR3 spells CASSLTGGAGGYTF. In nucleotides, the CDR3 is TGTGCCAGCAGTTTAACAGGGGGCGCGGGGGGCTACACCTTC.

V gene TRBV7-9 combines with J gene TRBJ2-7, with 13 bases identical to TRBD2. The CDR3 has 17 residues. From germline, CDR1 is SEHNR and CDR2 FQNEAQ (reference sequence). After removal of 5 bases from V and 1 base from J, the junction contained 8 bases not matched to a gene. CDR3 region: CASSPRRLAGGSYEQYF. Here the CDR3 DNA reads TGTGCCAGCAGCCCCCGACGACTAGCGGGGGGATCCTACGAGCAGTACTTC. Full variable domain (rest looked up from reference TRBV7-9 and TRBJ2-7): DTGVSQNPRHKITKRGQNVTFRCDPISEHNRLYWYRQTLGQGPEFLTYFQNEAQLEKSRLLSDRFSAERPKGSFSTLEIQRTEQGDSAMYLCASSPRRLAGGSYEQYFGPGTRLTVT.

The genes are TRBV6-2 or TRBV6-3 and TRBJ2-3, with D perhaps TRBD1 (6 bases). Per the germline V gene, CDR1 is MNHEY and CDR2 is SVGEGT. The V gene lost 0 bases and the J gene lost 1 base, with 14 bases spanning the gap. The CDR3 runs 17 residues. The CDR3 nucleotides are TGTGCCAGCAGTTACTCGACCCTCAGGGGACGCACAGATACGCAGTATTTT. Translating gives CASSYSTLRGRTDTQYF.

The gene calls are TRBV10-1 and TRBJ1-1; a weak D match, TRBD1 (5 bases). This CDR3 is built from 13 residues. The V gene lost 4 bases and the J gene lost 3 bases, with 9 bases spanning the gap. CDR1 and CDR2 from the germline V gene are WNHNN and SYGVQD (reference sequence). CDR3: CASSVSRDTEAFF. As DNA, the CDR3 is TGCGCCAGCAGTGTGTCCAGGGACACTGAAGCTTTCTTT.

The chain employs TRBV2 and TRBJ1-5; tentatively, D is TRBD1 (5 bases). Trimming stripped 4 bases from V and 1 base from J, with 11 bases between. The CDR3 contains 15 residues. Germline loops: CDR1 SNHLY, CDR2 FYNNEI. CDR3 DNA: TGTGCCAGCAGTGTTCAGGGTGGGAGCAATCAGCCCCAGCATTTT. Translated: CASSVQGGSNQPQHF.

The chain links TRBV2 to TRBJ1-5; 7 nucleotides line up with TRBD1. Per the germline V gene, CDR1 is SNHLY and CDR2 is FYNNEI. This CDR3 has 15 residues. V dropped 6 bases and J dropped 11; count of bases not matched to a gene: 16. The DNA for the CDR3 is TGTGCCAGCAGAGGAACAGGGGACGGAAAGTGGTCCCAGCATTTT. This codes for CASRGTGDGKWSQHF.

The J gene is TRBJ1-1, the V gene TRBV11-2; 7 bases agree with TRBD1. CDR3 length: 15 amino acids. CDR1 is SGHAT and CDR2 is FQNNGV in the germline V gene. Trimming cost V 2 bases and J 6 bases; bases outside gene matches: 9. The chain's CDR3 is CASSLLTGVGPEAFF. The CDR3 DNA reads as TGTGCCAGCAGCTTACTTACAGGGGTGGGTCCTGAAGCTTTCTTT. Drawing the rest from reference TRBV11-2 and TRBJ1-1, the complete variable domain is EAGVAQSPRYKIIEKRQSVAFWCNPISGHATLYWYQQILGQGPKLLIQFQNNGVVDDSQLPKDRFSAERLKGVDSTLKIQPAKLEDSAVYLCASSLLTGVGPEAFFGQGTRLTVV.

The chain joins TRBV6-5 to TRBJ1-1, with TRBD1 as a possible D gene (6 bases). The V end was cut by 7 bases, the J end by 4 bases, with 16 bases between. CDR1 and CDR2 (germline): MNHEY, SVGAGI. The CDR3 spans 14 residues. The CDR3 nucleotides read TGTGCCAGCACCCTCACAGGGACGGGCACTGAAGCTTTCTTT. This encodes CASTLTGTGTEAFF.

CDR3 DNA: TGTGCCAGCAGCGGGACAGGGACCTACGAGCAGTACTTC. Translation: CASSGTGTYEQYF. This chain links TRBV3-1 (or the pseudogene TRBV3-2) with TRBJ2-7; 9 positions agree with TRBD1. After removal of 5 bases from V and 2 bases from J, the junction contained 1 base not matched to a gene. The CDR3 is made up of 13 amino acids. CDR1 and CDR2 from the germline V gene are LGHDT and YNNKEL (reference sequence).

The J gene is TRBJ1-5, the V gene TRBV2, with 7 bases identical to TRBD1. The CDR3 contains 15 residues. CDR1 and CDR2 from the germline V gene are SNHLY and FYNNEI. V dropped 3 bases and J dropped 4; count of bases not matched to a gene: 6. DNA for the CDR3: TGTGCCAGCAGTGACCGGACAGGACGGAATCAGCCCCAGCATTTT. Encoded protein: CASSDRTGRNQPQHF. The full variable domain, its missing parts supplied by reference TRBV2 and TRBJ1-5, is EPEVTQTPSHQVTQMGQEVILRCVPISNHLYFYWYRQILGQKVEFLVSFYNNEISEKSEIFDDQFSVERPDGSNFTLKIRSTKLEDSAMYFCASSDRTGRNQPQHFGDGTRLSIL.

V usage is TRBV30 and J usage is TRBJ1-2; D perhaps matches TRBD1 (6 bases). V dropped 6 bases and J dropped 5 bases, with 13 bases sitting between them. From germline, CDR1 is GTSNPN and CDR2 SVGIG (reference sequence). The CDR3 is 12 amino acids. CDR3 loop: CACTGTPYGYTF. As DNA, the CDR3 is TGTGCCTGCACCGGGACACCGTATGGCTACACCTTC.

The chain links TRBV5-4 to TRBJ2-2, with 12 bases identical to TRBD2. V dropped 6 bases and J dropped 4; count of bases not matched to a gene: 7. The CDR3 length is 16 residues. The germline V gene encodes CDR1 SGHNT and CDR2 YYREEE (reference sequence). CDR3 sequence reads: CASTSGGAGGTGELFF. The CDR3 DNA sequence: TGTGCCAGCACTAGCGGGGGGGCCGGGGGCACCGGGGAGCTGTTTTTT.

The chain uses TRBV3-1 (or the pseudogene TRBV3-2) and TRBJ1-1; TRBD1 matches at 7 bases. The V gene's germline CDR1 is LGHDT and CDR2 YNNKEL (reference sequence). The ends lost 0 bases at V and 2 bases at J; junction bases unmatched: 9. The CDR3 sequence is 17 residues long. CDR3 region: CASSQDPARTGNTEAFF. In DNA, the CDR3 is TGTGCCAGCAGCCAAGACCCCGCTCGGACAGGAAACACTGAAGCTTTCTTT.

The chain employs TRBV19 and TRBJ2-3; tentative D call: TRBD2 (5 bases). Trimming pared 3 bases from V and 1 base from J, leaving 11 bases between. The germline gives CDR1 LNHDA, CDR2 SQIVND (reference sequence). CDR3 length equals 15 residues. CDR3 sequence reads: CASSMMRVGTDTQYF. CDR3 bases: TGTGCCAGTAGTATGATGAGGGTAGGCACAGATACGCAGTATTTT.